Below are 24 T cell receptor delta chains sequenced from a single sample in a study of gamma-delta T cells after stem cell transplantation. TCRdb repeated clone calling on the RT-PCR reads with CATT. The data show about 1,500 delta-chain clones, 1.6% seen once. The sequencing sample was made of gamma-delta T cells. These receptors were obtained from a human donor. It is not recorded whose cells these are; they may come from a transplant donor.

As for this clone: This may arise from a read error, as a much more abundant clone is one base away. The sample carries other DNA sequences with the same CDR3. The rearrangement uses TRDV1 and TRDJ1, with D possibly TRDD3 on 6 matching bases. Germline values: CDR1 TSWWSYY, CDR2 QGS. The length of the CDR3 is 22 residues. CDR3 amino acids: CALGERRSVVYWETLRTDKLIF. Written as DNA, the CDR3 is TGCGCTCTTGGGGAACGGAGATCTGTAGTGTACTGGGAAACACTAAGAACCGATAAACTCATCTTT.

This clone was detected only a few times. A far larger clone is one nucleotide away, so this likely arose from a read error. The sample has other DNA sequences that encode this CDR3 too. The CDR3 DNA follows: TGTGCTCTTGGGGATCGCTGGGGGCCGAACACCGATAAACTCATCTTT. This encodes CALGDRWGPNTDKLIF. The chain recombines TRDV1 with TRDJ1; 7 bases map to TRDD3. Germline V gene lookup returns CDR1 TSWWSYY and CDR2 QGS. The CDR3 totals 16 residues. V was clipped by 3 bases and J by 0 bases; unmatched bases: 7.

This clone was observed a few times. A read error may be the cause here, since a much bigger clone is one base away. Other DNA sequences of this sample code for an identical CDR3. The V and J genes are TRDV1 and TRDJ1, with a weak D call TRDD2 (6 bases). The length of the CDR3 is 17 residues. The germline CDR1 and CDR2 sequences are TSWWSYY and QGS. The CDR3 sequence is CALGELSFPPYTDKLIF. The CDR3 bases are TGCGCTCTTGGGGAACTTTCCTTCCCCCCATACACCGATAAACTCATCTTT.

Remarks on this clone: TCRdb's listed protein matches a much larger clone and diverges from this DNA's translation at residue 4, likely through a read error; the protein shown comes from the DNA. The chain couples TRDV3 to TRDJ1, with 8 nucleotides matching TRDD2. V shed 3 bases, J shed 5 bases, and the junction held 20 bases outside the gene matches. Germline CDR1 and CDR2: TVYSNPD and GDNSRS (reference sequence). The CDR3 is made up of 17 amino acids. The CDR3 loop reads CAFHFLPILWGKDKLIF. The CDR3 DNA reads as TGTGCCTTCCACTTCCTTCCTATTCTCTGGGGCAAGGATAAACTCATCTTT.

With respect to this clone: The TCRdb record carries a much larger clone's protein, which differs from this DNA's translation at residue 5; a read error is the likely cause, and the protein listed here is the DNA translation. V and J are TRDV1 and TRDJ1; D is ambiguous. The CDR3 is made up of 15 amino acids. Looked up from germline, CDR1 is TSWWSYY and CDR2 is QGS. V lost 4 bases to trimming and J lost 1 base, with 13 bases between them. The CDR3 loop is CALGGPPFSTDKLIF. CDR3 coding DNA: TGTGCTCTTGGGGGACCACCTTTCTCCACCGATAAACTCATCTTT.

This clone was observed a handful of times. A far larger clone is a single base away, which makes a read error likely. The limits of the CDR3 on the DNA are not certain, so only TCRdb's listed CDR3 is given. This chain's CDR3 is CALFWGIGTDKLIF. V and J are TRDV1 and TRDJ1; whether TRDD3, the table's D call, matches the DNA was not checked. The CDR3 is 14 amino acids long, termini counted. Germline CDR1 and CDR2: TSWWSYY and QGS.

This clone is labeled as medium-sized. A far larger clone is off by one base, so a read error is likely. Other nucleotide sequences from this sample produce the same CDR3. The V gene is TRDV1, the J gene TRDJ1, with D maybe TRDD2 (5 bases). This CDR3 contains 17 residues. Trimming took 3 bases from V and 0 from J, leaving 17 bases between them. The germline gives CDR1 TSWWSYY, CDR2 QGS. The CDR3 nucleotides are TGTGCTCTTGGGGAGTTACCCTCCCTTCTCTACACCGATAAACTCATCTTT. It codes for CALGELPSLLYTDKLIF.

Points on this clone: TCRdb pairs this DNA with a much larger clone's protein that differs at residue 16, likely a read error; the protein shown was translated from the DNA. The gene calls are TRDV2 and TRDJ1, with a tentative D call TRDD3 (5 bases). Germline loops: CDR1 GEAIGNYY, CDR2 EKD. The CDR3 covers 17 residues. The CDR3 DNA reads TGTGCCTGTGACACCGCCTGGGCCCGACGGACCACCGATAAACTCACCTTT. Residues: CACDTAWARRTTDKLTF.

In regard to this clone: TCRdb pairs this DNA with a much larger clone's protein that differs at residue 5, likely a read error; the protein shown was translated from the DNA. The chain uses TRAV29/DV5 and TRDJ1; TRDD3 matches at 7 bases. CDR1 NSMFDY and CDR2 ISSIKDK come from the germline V gene. The junction had 15 bases not matched to a gene; V was cut back by 1 base and J by 0 bases. CDR3 size: 18 residues. CDR3 nucleotide sequence: TGTGCAGCAAGCACTGTACTGGGGACCCCCTCTTACACCGATAAACTCATCTTT. Translating it yields CAASTVLGTPSYTDKLIF.

For this clone: This DNA's translation and the protein TCRdb lists, from a much larger clone, do not match at residue 16, likely due to a read error; the protein shown is translated from the DNA. The chain recombines TRDV3 with TRDJ1; TRDD3 aligns across 8 bases. The V and J ends lost 1 base and 10 bases, in that order; junction bases with no gene match: 29. CDR1 is TVYSNPD, CDR2 GDNSRS, per germline (reference sequence). This CDR3 is built from 19 residues. In DNA, the CDR3 is TGTGCCTTTAATTGTCCCCTACCTTGGGGGATCCGACGTGAGTATAGACTCATCTTT. Protein product: CAFNCPLPWGIRREYRLIF.

In regard to this clone: A far larger clone is one base from this, pointing to a likely read error. V is TRDV3 and J is TRDJ1; D call uncertain. The CDR3 has 12 amino acids. CDR1 is TVYSNPD and CDR2 is GDNSRS in the germline V gene (reference sequence). Here the CDR3 DNA reads TGTGCCTCCCGATCGTACACCGATAAACACATCTTT. Its translation: CASRSYTDKHIF.

This clone was picked up a small number of times. With only one base between it and a far larger clone, this is likely a read error. The same CDR3 is also encoded by other DNA sequences in this sample. The chain is built from TRDV1 and TRDJ2; D might be TRDD2 or TRDD3, each matching 5 bases. V shed 1 base and J shed 0 bases, with 24 bases lying between them. Germline assignment: CDR1 TSWWSYY and CDR2 QGS. The CDR3 totals 21 residues. CDR3 in DNA: TGTGCTCTTGGGGAACCTCACTTCCCTGATCGGGGAGAATCTTTGACAGCACAACTCTTCTTT. Protein product: CALGEPHFPDRGESLTAQLFF.

As regards this clone: The protein recorded in TCRdb matches a much larger clone and deviates from this DNA's translation at residue 9, suggesting a read error; the protein here is obtained by translating the DNA. The chain employs TRDV1 and TRDJ1; 8 nucleotides align to TRDD3. The CDR3 is 16 residues long. With 4 bases clipped from V and 8 bases from J, the junction kept 15 bases outside the gene matches. The germline V gene has CDR1 TSWWSYY and CDR2 QGS. The CDR3 DNA is TGTGCTCTTGGGGTGTACGGGTGTATTGGGGGATGGAAACTCATCTTT. Translating it yields CALGVYGCIGGWKLIF.

CDR3 residues: CACTLGDRSTDKLIF. CDR3 bases: TGTGCCTGCACACTGGGGGATAGGAGCACCGATAAACTCATCTTT. The rearrangement uses TRDV2 and TRDJ1; TRDD3 agrees at 11 bases. The V gene end was trimmed by 7 bases and the J gene end by 1 base; junction bases not matched to a gene: 7. The CDR3 contains 15 residues. The germline CDR1 and CDR2 sequences are GEAIGNYY and EKD.

This clone was counted a few times. A far larger clone is one nucleotide away, so this likely arose from a read error. Other DNA sequences within the sample encode an identical CDR3. The J gene is TRDJ1, the V gene TRDV1, with D tentatively TRDD3 (6 bases). Germline CDR1 and CDR2: TSWWSYY and QGS. CDR3 length equals 18 residues. V lost 4 bases to trimming and J lost 0 bases, with 21 bases between them. The CDR3 bases are TGTGCTCTTGGGGTCCTATTACGTACTGGGCCCTACACCGATAAACTCATCTTT. Its translation: CALGVLLRTGPYTDKLIF.

This clone came up a few times. A much larger clone lies a single base off, so this may be a read error. The sample holds other DNA sequences that translate to the same CDR3. The chain joins TRDV1 to TRDJ1; possible D gene TRDD3, 5 bases. The CDR3 contains 18 residues. CDR1 and CDR2 from the germline V gene are TSWWSYY and QGS. The CDR3 DNA reads as TGTGCCCTTGGGGAACGGACCCTCGTGGTGTTTTACACCGATAAACTCATCTTT. As protein: CALGERTLVVFYTDKLIF.

This clone was recorded a few times. V gene TRDV3 combines with J gene TRDJ1; 7 bases are a match to TRDD3. The CDR3 spans 16 residues. J gave up 0 bases and V 4 bases, and 14 bases lay outside the gene matches. The germline V gene encodes CDR1 TVYSNPD and CDR2 GDNSRS (reference sequence). The CDR3 DNA follows: TGTGCCTCCCCCTACTACGGGGGATCCTACACCGATAAACTCATCTTT. Translating gives CASPYYGGSYTDKLIF.

This clone was seen a few times. The translation of this DNA and the TCRdb protein of a much larger clone differ at residue 13, probably owing to a read error; the protein shown here is translated from the DNA. This rearrangement joins TRDV1 to TRDJ1; no clear D gene. The germline gives CDR1 TSWWSYY, CDR2 QGS. Trimming removed 0 bases from V and 0 bases from J, with 26 bases in between. This CDR3 is 21 amino acids long. This CDR3 is CALGELVPLRRSRCYTDKLIF. CDR3 bases: TGTGCTCTTGGGGAACTGGTCCCCCTAAGACGGTCTCGCTGCTACACCGATAAACTCATCTTT.

In its sample, this clone was seen a few times. A far larger clone lies a single base away; this is likely a read error. The sample carries other DNA sequences with the same CDR3. The chain recombines TRDV2 with TRDJ1; 8 nucleotides match TRDD3. The CDR3 is 20 amino acids. The ends lost 0 bases at V and 6 bases at J; junction bases unmatched: 23. Looked up from germline, CDR1 is GEAIGNYY and CDR2 is EKD. CDR3 in amino acids: CACDTRGGTGGYVLVYKLIF. CDR3 sequence (DNA): TGTGCCTGTGACACCCGAGGCGGGACTGGGGGGTATGTTTTGGTGTATAAACTCATCTTT.

In its sample, this clone is medium-sized. One base separates it from a far larger clone, so it is likely a read error. The V gene is TRDV2, the J gene TRDJ1; 8 bases match TRDD3. The V gene's germline CDR1 is GEAIGNYY and CDR2 EKD. This CDR3 contains 18 residues. As DNA, the CDR3 is TGTGCCTGTGACACCAGGGTACGAGGGCTGGGGGACACCGATAAACCCATCTTT. Translated, it gives CACDTRVRGLGDTDKPIF.

Comment on this clone: It differs at one base from a far larger clone, so likely a read error. V and J are TRDV1 and TRDJ1, with 13 bases identical to TRDD3. CDR3 length equals 26 residues. Germline CDR1 TSWWSYY, CDR2 QGS. V shed 0 bases and J 0 bases; nucleotides not matched to a gene: 28. CDR3 loop: CALGELGLLIPTYWGIREGHTDKLIF. For the CDR3, the DNA is TGTGCTCTTGGGGAACTAGGACTCCTTATCCCCACGTACTGGGGGATACGCGAGGGGCACACCGATAAACTCATCTTT.

Relative to its sample, this clone is hyperexpanded. Other DNA sequences in the sample encode the same CDR3. The chain carries TRDV1 and TRDJ1; 9 bases align to TRDD3. Looked up from germline, CDR1 is TSWWSYY and CDR2 is QGS. J was trimmed by 0 bases and V by 3 bases; bases with no gene match: 23. There are 22 residues in the CDR3. For the CDR3, the DNA is TGTGCTCTTGGGGACCTCCATACGGGGTACTGGGGGACCGACCCGTACACCGATAAACTCATCTTT. Translation: CALGDLHTGYWGTDPYTDKLIF.

This clone was recorded a few times. The likely explanation is a read error, given a far larger clone one base away. Within the sample, other DNA sequences also encode this same CDR3. The CDR3 loop is CACDTVGIQGDTDKLIF. In DNA, the CDR3 is TGTGCCTGTGACACAGTGGGGATACAGGGGGACACCGATAAACTCATCTTT. This chain links TRDV2 with TRDJ1; 8 bases agree with TRDD3. This CDR3 is 17 amino acids long. V trimming: 1 base; J trimming: 0 bases; junction bases outside the gene matches: 9. Germline V gives CDR1 GEAIGNYY, CDR2 EKD.

This clone was picked up a small number of times. This is likely an artifact of a read error, given a far larger clone one base away. This chain links TRDV2 with TRDJ1; D may be TRDD2 or TRDD3 (9 bases each). CDR3 length equals 25 residues. Deletions cut 5 bases from V and 0 bases from J, with 45 bases between. Germline V gene lookup returns CDR1 GEAIGNYY and CDR2 EKD. The CDR3 loop reads CACGLRPSYTRGVGDNEVYTDKLIF. The CDR3 DNA reads TGTGCCTGTGGCCTACGGCCTTCCTACACCCGAGGGGTGGGGGATAACGAGGTGTACACCGATAAACTCATCTTT.